This T cell receptor (beta chain) comes out of a study of blood T cell repertoires in COVID-19 (TCRdb year 2020). Context from the whole study: The collaborator samples originated in the United States, Italy and Spain and spanned the acute and convalescent phases of COVID-19. The prospective study material was composed of cDNA or gDNA derived from T cells, B-cell-depleted T cells, or PBMCs. The dataset comprised deeply sampled blood TCRbeta repertoires from subjects exposed to, actively infected with, or recovered from COVID-19. The repertoires were made available in a free public database intended to serve as a resource for research on the immune response to SARS-CoV-2. Samples were obtained from the ongoing ImmuneRACE study (first 160 participants) and from over a thousand subjects provided by 6 global collaborators. The sample metadata nearly always contained a de-identified subject ID, COVID-19 status, age in years and sex. Where available, HLA class I and class II types were taken from metadata supplied by the sample provider and were not determined by assay-based typing.

Of note for this clone: It lacks a known antigen. No quality values exist for individual bases; no much larger clone is one base distant.

Enrolling through a virtual design, the prospective study's participants ranged in age from roughly 18 to 100 years and lived across 20 to 25 United States geographic areas. Cohort assignment in the prospective study relied on participant-reported clinical history from a screening survey and a study questionnaire. Recovered participants in ImmuneRACE Cohort 3 were defined as having two consecutive negative NP/OP PCR tests, clearance from a healthcare professional, or resolution of symptoms. In the prospective study, mobile phlebotomists collected whole blood, serum and a nasopharyngeal or oropharyngeal swab from each participant. Participants in the prospective study had the option to provide additional blood draws and questionnaires over a roughly 2-month period. Blood samples from the prospective study were shipped frozen or at room temperature prior to DNA extraction. TCRbeta CDR3 regions were amplified from genomic DNA using the immunoSEQ Assay, a bias-controlled multiplex PCR. On the study's bioinformatics: The number of nucleated cells in each sample was estimated by amplification of reference gene primers within the assay. To quantify the absolute abundance of each unique TCRbeta CDR3 rearrangement, sequence reads were collapsed and filtered. For each sample, productive Simpson clonality was calculated by taking the square root of Simpson's diversity index across productive rearrangements. TCRdb carries this immuneACCESS record with in-frame sequences only. Its versions omit some clonotypes, under half of them owing to an unresolved V gene in the studies checked, with the rest unexplained. That table furnishes V, J and clone size, whereas the DNA furnished D and trimming. This sample gives roughly 400,000 clones in total; over 75% of them show up just once. In total, the top ten clones hold around 1.1% of the sample.

Broad study findings and their caveats: The quantity of clinical and demographic metadata differed by source and by participant and was supplied without curation.

The junction shows trimming of 7 bases on V and 2 bases on J, and the gene matches do not reach 5 bases of it. Reading the germline V gene (reference sequence) gives CDR1 LNHDA and CDR2 SQIVND. Measured from the cysteine to the phenylalanine, the CDR3 is 13 residues long. The DNA shown is the 39-base CDR3, in frame from base 1. The receptor's source is a man aged 25-45 years who had recovered from COVID-19. The sample was PBMCs or T cells enriched from blood (not recorded which). The rearrangement joined TRBV19 to TRBJ2-7, with 7 bases aligning to TRBD2. The sequenced DNA: TGTGCCAGTATGCCTAGCGGCGCCTACGAGCAGTACTTC. Its coded protein is CASMPSGAYEQYF.